The next 3 T cell receptor beta chains were all read from a single sample in a study of T cell responses to AZD1222 COVID-19 vaccine listed by TCRdb under 2021. Libraries were prepared through the immunoSEQ multiplex PCR assay. Entries here come from immuneACCESS through TCRdb and include only in-frame sequences with V and J called. Some clones fail to appear in such tables; in the studies checked, an unresolved V gene covers under half of the shortfall, and the cause of the remainder is unknown. This sample gives 95,000 to 100,000 clones in total; roughly 90% of them show up just once. The ten largest clones add up to 15% to 20% of the sample. What this sample's time point label stands for: baseline before first vaccination. Source: peripheral blood, taken on day 0 of AZD1222 vaccination. The origin of the receptors is an adult in good health.

The chain is built from TRBV5-1 and TRBJ1-1; D possibly corresponds to TRBD1 (5 bases). Germline V gene data show CDR1 as SGHRS and CDR2 as YFSETQ. This CDR3 is built from 16 residues. Trimming pared 2 bases from V and 0 bases from J, leaving 14 bases between. CDR3 region: CASSLLPLGVNTEAFF. CDR3 DNA: TGCGCCAGCAGCTTACTCCCCTTGGGGGTGAACACTGAAGCTTTCTTT. Full variable domain (outside the CDR3, taken from reference TRBV5-1 and TRBJ1-1): KAGVTQTPRYLIKTRGQQVTLSCSPISGHRSVSWYQQTPGQGLQFLFEYFSETQRNKGNFPGRFSGRQFSNSRSEMNVSTLELGDSALYLCASSLLPLGVNTEAFFGQGTRLTVV.

The V gene is TRBV27, the J gene TRBJ1-6; D is perhaps TRBD1 (5 bases). Germline CDR1 MNHEY, CDR2 SMNVEV (reference sequence). The CDR3 has 15 amino acids. The V gene lost 3 bases and the J gene lost 9 bases, with 15 bases spanning the gap. The CDR3 sequence is CASSFLWGGTSPLHF. The CDR3 nucleotides are TGTGCCAGCAGTTTCCTTTGGGGCGGAACTTCACCCCTCCACTTT.

The genes are TRBV30 and TRBJ2-7; D ambiguous. V lost 5 bases and J lost 0, with 14 bases in between. In germline, CDR1 is GTSNPN, CDR2 SVGIG (reference sequence). The length of the CDR3 is 14 residues. CDR3 bases: TGTGCCTGGGGCAGGCTCCAAAGCTCCTACGAGCAGTACTTC. It codes for CAWGRLQSSYEQYF.